These T cell receptor beta chains were read from a single sample in a study of cytomegalovirus exposure and HLA in healthy donors. Method: immunoSEQ multiplex PCR; TCRdb's copy keeps in-frame clones and lacks some. The sample holds some 150,000 clones, 60% to 80% seen once. Input material: PBMCs. The receptors stem from a man aged 25 to 40 in good health and CMV-seropositive. The CDR3 runs from the conserved cysteine through the conserved F or W. A D gene is named only where the DNA matches it firmly. Size is stated for part of the rows, as once, few or many counts, or as a class when the clone is expanded.

.	TRBV7-9	TRBJ2-3	.	TGTGCCAGCAGCCAGCAGGGGACAGATACGCAGTATTTT	CASSQQGTDTQYF
.	TRBV6-1	TRBJ2-6	.	TGTGCCAGCAGTGAAGCCCAGGACAGCTCTGGGGCCAACGTCCTGACCTTC	CASSEAQDSSGANVLTF
.	TRBV28	TRBJ2-1	.	TGTGCCAGCAGGCAGCGAGGGCTCACCTACAATGAGCAGTTCTTC	CASRQRGLTYNEQFF
.	TRBV7-3	TRBJ2-7	.	TGTGCCAGCAGCCAGGCAGGGGGTAGCGGGAACTACGAGCAGTACTTC	CASSQAGGSGNYEQYF
.	TRBV21-1	TRBJ1-4	.	TGTGCCAGCAGCGGGGACAGGGATAAAAAACTGTTTTTT	CASSGDRDKKLFF
.	TRBV13	TRBJ1-1	.	TGTGCCAGCAGGCGGGACAACACTGAAGCTTTCTTT	CASRRDNTEAFF
.	TRBV7-9	TRBJ1-3	TRBD1	TGTGCCAGCAGCTTGGGGGACAGCGAGAAATATTTT	CASSLGDSEKYF
.	TRBV6-5	TRBJ2-1	.	TGTGCCAGCAGCCCCACAGGGAGCTCCTACAATGAGCAGTTCTTC	CASSPTGSSYNEQFF
once	TRBV30	TRBJ2-7	.	TGTGCCTGGAGTGTAGCGGGGGGACAGGGGAGGGGGCAGTACTTC	CAWSVAGGQGRGQYF
.	TRBV4-2	TRBJ1-1	.	TGTGCCAGCAGCCGTATGCGGGGTGATGAAGCTTTCTTT	CASSRMRGDEAFF
.	TRBV29-1	TRBJ2-7	TRBD2	TGCAGCGTTGGCGGGGGAACCTACGAGCAGTACTTC	CSVGGGTYEQYF
.	TRBV6-4	TRBJ2-6	TRBD1	TGTGCCAGCAGTCCGGACAGGTCTGGGGCCAACGTCCTGACTTTC	CASSPDRSGANVLTF
few	TRBV9	TRBJ2-3	.	TGTGCCAGCAGCGTGGGGGCTACTAGGTCAGATACGCAGTATTTT	CASSVGATRSDTQYF
.	TRBV6-4	TRBJ2-7	.	TGTGCCAGCAGCCGGGACTCAGAAAATGACGAGCAGTACTTC	CASSRDSENDEQYF
.	TRBV7-9	TRBJ2-5	.	TGTGCCAGCAGCCCGAACAGGGCGCAAGAGACCCAGTACTTC	CASSPNRAQETQYF
.	TRBV15	TRBJ2-7	TRBD2	TGTGCCACCAGCAGAGATCATCCCGCTAGCGGCGGCTACGAGCAGTACTTC	CATSRDHPASGGYEQYF